This T cell receptor (beta chain) was sequenced for a study of spatial heterogeneity in lung cancer. Study-level information: The follow-up PBMC samples were sequenced whenever they were available. The median time to follow-up was approximately 26 months after resection. Detection consistently captured more beta-chain sequences than alpha-chain sequences.

This clonotype was seen repeatedly, ten times or more. Its antigen is as yet unknown. TCRdb re-called the 5' RACE reads with MiXCR, one entry per CDR3 protein. This table holds tens of thousands of distinct CDR3 sequences, approximately 12% found once. General study findings and limits: Compared with follow-up, resection was when ubiquitous expanded tumor TCRs appeared in blood more.

This CDR3 is 14 amino acids long. Trimming took 7 bases from V and 0 from J, leaving 13 bases between them. Germline CDR1 reads SQVTM; CDR2 reads ANQGSEA. Time point defined: blood at routine non-recurrence follow-up after resection. No cells were sorted before sequencing. The whole RNA sequenced was extracted from tumor, nontumor lung or frozen PBMC. The rearrangement links TRBV29-1 to TRBJ1-5, with D hard to call. The specimen was PBMCs, collected at follow-up. The TCR comes from a male donor with early-stage non-small cell lung cancer. CDR3 region: CSARTDNSNQPQHF. The CDR3, as DNA: TGCAGCGCCCGGACGGATAATAGCAATCAGCCCCAGCATTTT.